A selection of T cell receptor beta chains follows, all from one sample in a study of T cells in Graves' hyperthyroidism and ophthalmopathy. TCRdb re-called the multiplex PCR reads with MiXCR, one entry per CDR3 protein. This table holds more than 650,000 distinct CDR3 sequences, less than 15% found once. What was sequenced was blood. The origin of the receptors is a woman between 18 and 29 years old with Graves' hyperthyroidism. Both conserved end residues are part of each CDR3. A D gene is named only where the DNA matches it firmly. Part of the rows lack a size; the others show once, few, many or a class for expanded clones.

many	TRBV11-2	TRBJ2-1	13	.	TGTGCCAGCAGCCCGGCGCCTATGGATGAGCAGTTCTTC	CASSPAPMDEQFF
few	TRBV28	TRBJ2-5	13	.	TGTGCCAGCAGTGCTTGGGGACAAGAGACCCAGTACTTC	CASSAWGQETQYF
many	TRBV2	TRBJ1-1	11	.	TGTGCCGGATCGATGAACACTGAAGCTTTCTTT	CAGSMNTEAFF
.	TRBV2	TRBJ1-4	15	.	TGTGCCAGCAGTACCGGGAGGGGCGCCGGTGAAAAACTGTTTTTT	CASSTGRGAGEKLFF
.	TRBV12-3/TRBV12-4	TRBJ1-1	15	.	TGTGCCAGCAGTTTCACTAGGGGGGCTCGGTCTGAAGCTTTCTTT	CASSFTRGARSEAFF
.	TRBV5-1	TRBJ2-3	14	.	TGCGCCAGCAACTTGGGGGAGTCGGGAGATACGCAGTATTTT	CASNLGESGDTQYF
.	TRBV15	TRBJ2-6	17	.	TGTGCCACCAGCAGAGGGACGGGAGATTCTGGGGCCAACGTCCTGACTTTC	CATSRGTGDSGANVLTF
few	TRBV7-2	TRBJ2-4	17	TRBD1	TGTGCCAGCAGCCCACCGGGACAGATTATAGCCAAAAACATTCAGTACTTC	CASSPPGQIIAKNIQYF
.	TRBV12-3/TRBV12-4	TRBJ1-1	13	.	TGTGCCAGCACCCGCCCGAGAGGCACTGAAGCTTTCTTT	CASTRPRGTEAFF
.	TRBV30	TRBJ2-2	16	.	TGTGCCTGGAGTGTAAGGGGACTGTCGGTCACCGGGGAGCTGTTTTTT	CAWSVRGLSVTGELFF
many	TRBV4-3	TRBJ1-1	15	.	TGCGCCAGCAGCCAAGGGGCAGGGGCAGGCACTGAAGCTTTCTTT	CASSQGAGAGTEAFF
.	TRBV7-9	TRBJ1-2	15	TRBD1	TGTGCCAGCAGCTTAACCACAGGGGAGGTCTATGGCTACACCTTC	CASSLTTGEVYGYTF
many	TRBV3-1	TRBJ2-5	15	.	TGTGCCAGCAGCCTTGGATTCTCCTCCCAAGAGACCCAGTACTTC	CASSLGFSSQETQYF
.	TRBV7-9	TRBJ1-1	16	TRBD1	TGTGCCAGCAGCTCCCCAGGCGACAGGGCTGACACTGAAGCTTTCTTT	CASSSPGDRADTEAFF
many	TRBV28	TRBJ2-7	17	TRBD2	TGTGCCAGCAGTTTCGGAGCGGGAGTGCCGGTTTACTACGAGCAGTACTTC	CASSFGAGVPVYYEQYF
few	TRBV9	TRBJ2-6	15	TRBD1	TGTGCCAGCAGCGAGACAGGGGCTGGGGCCAACGTCCTGACTTTC	CASSETGAGANVLTF
few	TRBV27	TRBJ2-6	14	TRBD1	TGTGCCACCATGACAGGGGCAGGGGCCAACGTCCTGACTTTC	CATMTGAGANVLTF
few	TRBV20-1	TRBJ1-2	14	.	TGCAGTGCTCCACACGACGGCAGGGGCTATGGCTACACCTTC	CSAPHDGRGYGYTF